This T cell receptor (beta chain) was captured by sequencing in a study of technical replicates of blood from a handful of donors. Germline assignment: CDR1 SNHLY and CDR2 FYNNEI. V lost 4 bases and J 0 bases, leaving 10 bases between the germline ends. The CDR3 contains 15 residues. This table comes from immunoSEQ multiplex PCR, and its TCRdb copy is limited to in-frame clones, with some not included. The repertoire consists of some 96,000 clones, with about 94% occurring once and the leading ten covering approximately 0.22%. The source is a human donor in good health. The specimen was T cells isolated from PBMCs. The chain employs TRBV2 and TRBJ1-3, with unresolved D. CDR3 loop: CASSVGIHSGNTIYF. The CDR3 bases are TGTGCCAGCAGTGTTGGCATACACTCTGGAAACACCATATATTTT.